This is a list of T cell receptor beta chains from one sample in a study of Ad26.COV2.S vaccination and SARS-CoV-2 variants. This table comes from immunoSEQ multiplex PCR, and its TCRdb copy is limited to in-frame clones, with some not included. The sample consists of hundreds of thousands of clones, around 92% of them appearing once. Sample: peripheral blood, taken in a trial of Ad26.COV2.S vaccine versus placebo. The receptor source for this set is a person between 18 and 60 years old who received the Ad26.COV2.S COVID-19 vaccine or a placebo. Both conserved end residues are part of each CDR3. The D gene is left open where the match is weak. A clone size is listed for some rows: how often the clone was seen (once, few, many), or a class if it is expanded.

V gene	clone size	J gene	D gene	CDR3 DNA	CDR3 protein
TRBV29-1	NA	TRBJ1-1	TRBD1	TGCAGCGTTGAAAGGGGGCAGAATACTGAAGCTTTCTTT	CSVERGQNTEAFF
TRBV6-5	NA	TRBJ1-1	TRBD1	TGTGCCAGCAGTCTCCTCAACAGGGGTTCTGAAGCTTTCTTT	CASSLLNRGSEAFF
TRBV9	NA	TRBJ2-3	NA	TGTGCCAGCAGCGTAGCAGGGCGGCCTAGCACAGATACGCAGTATTTT	CASSVAGRPSTDTQYF
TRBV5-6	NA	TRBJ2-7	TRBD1	TGTGCCAGCAGCCCGGGACAGGGGTCTACCTACGAGCAGTACTTC	CASSPGQGSTYEQYF
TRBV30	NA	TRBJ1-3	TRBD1	TGTGCCTGGAGCCAGGGGGCAGGAAACACCATATATTTT	CAWSQGAGNTIYF
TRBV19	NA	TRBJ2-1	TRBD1	TGTGCCAGTAGTACTCGGGAACGGCCGAAGGACAGGGGGTTTAGATCCTACAATGAGCAGTTCTTC	CASSTRERPKDRGFRSYNEQFF
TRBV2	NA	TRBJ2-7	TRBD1	TGTGCCAGCAGGAATACCGGGACAGGGGGTTACGAGCAGTACTTC	CASRNTGTGGYEQYF
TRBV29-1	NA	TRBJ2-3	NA	TGCAGCGTTGTACACGCCACAGATACGCAGTATTTT	CSVVHATDTQYF
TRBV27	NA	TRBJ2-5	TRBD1	TGTGCCAGCAGTCGACAGGGGGCAGAGACCCAGTACTTC	CASSRQGAETQYF
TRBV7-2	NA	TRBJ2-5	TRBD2	TGTGCCAGCAGCGCAACTAGCGGGGGGGTTGAGACCCAGTACTTC	CASSATSGGVETQYF
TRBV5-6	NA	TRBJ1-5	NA	TGTGCCAGCAGCTTCGGAGGGAGGCCCCAGCATTTT	CASSFGGRPQHF
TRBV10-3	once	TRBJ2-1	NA	TGTGCCATCAGTGAGTCGCTTGGAGGCGTCTCCTACAATGAGCAGTTCTTC	CAISESLGGVSYNEQFF
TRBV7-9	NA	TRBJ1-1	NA	TGTGCCAGCAGCTTGGAGGCTAGGAACACTGAAGCTTTCTTT	CASSLEARNTEAFF
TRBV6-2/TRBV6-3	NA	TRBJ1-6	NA	TGTGCCAGCAGTAATTACGACAGGTCACCCCTCCACTTT	CASSNYDRSPLHF
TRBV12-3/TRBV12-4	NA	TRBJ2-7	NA	TGTGCCAGCAGTTTAAGGAGGTCCTACGAGCAGTACTTC	CASSLRRSYEQYF
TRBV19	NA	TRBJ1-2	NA	TGTGCCAGTAGCAAAAGCGGGGGGATCTATGGCTACACCTTC	CASSKSGGIYGYTF
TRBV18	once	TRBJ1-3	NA	TGTGCCAGCTCACCCTCTACCGACACCTCTGGAAACACCATATATTTT	CASSPSTDTSGNTIYF
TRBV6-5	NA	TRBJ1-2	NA	TGTGCCAGCAGTTACTCGACGGGACGGAGTAACTATGGCTACACCTTC	CASSYSTGRSNYGYTF